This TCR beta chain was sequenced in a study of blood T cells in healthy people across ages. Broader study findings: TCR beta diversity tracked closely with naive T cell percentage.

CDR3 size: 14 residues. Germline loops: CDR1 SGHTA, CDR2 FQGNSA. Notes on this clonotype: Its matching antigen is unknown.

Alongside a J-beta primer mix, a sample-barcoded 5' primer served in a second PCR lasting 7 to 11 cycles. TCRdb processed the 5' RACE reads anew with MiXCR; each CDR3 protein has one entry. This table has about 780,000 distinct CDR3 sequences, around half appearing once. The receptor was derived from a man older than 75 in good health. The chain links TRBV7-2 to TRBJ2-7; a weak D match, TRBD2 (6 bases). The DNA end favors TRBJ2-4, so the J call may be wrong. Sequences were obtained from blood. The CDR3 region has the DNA TGTGCCAGCAGCGCAACGGGACTGAAAAACATTCAGTACTTC. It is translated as CASSATGLKNIQYF.